This T cell receptor beta chain was profiled in a study of molecular identifiers for immune sequencing clone quantification. Across the study: In replicates, RNA from about 20,000 or 100,000 naive CD8 cells was split five ways, four sequenced. Whole-study results and caveats: Spiked Jurkat TCR RNA equal to one cell could reportedly be picked out among 900,000 to 1,000,000 naive cells.

In the sort, naive CD8 T cells were defined as CD8+CD4-CCR7+CD45RA+. CDR1 and CDR2 from the germline V gene are MNHEY and SMNVEV (reference sequence). The CDR3 loop spans 14 amino acids. Trimming left V 1 base short and J 9 bases short, with 16 bases between. The use of previously described methods and listed TCR primers produced the bulk TCR libraries. A single record per CDR3 protein comes from TCRdb applying MiXCR to the PCR reads. Seen here are under 800,000 distinct CDR3 sequences, around 25% observed once, and the top ten hold about 0.84%. For this clonotype: Its matching antigen is unknown. One base away lies a much larger clone, so this may be a sequencing read error.

This chain connects TRBV27 to TRBJ2-7, with D possibly TRBD1 on 6 matching bases. Sequencing was carried out using naive CD8+ T cells from blood, with Jurkat cell RNA spiked in. This sample's subset: FACS-sorted CD8+CD4-CCR7+CD45RA+ naive T cells. The receptor was isolated from a human donor in good health. Some libraries in this study had Jurkat cell RNA spiked in. The CDR3 sequence: CASSLFVGAHGQYF. CDR3 DNA: TGTGCCAGCAGTTTATTTGTGGGGGCCCACGGGCAGTACTTC.